This T cell receptor (beta chain) emerged from a study of T-cell memory formation after mild COVID-19. CDR1 is LGHDT, CDR2 YNNKEL, per germline (reference sequence). The length of the CDR3 is 16 residues. V lost 4 bases, J lost 4 bases, and 10 bases stayed unmatched. Study-wide results and limits: Pre-infection memory showed some responding clones, and this suggested that cross-reactive memory joined. The authors left the SARS-CoV-2 specificity of second-wave clones peaking on day 37 unconfirmed.

About this clonotype: Its antigen is undetermined. The CDR3 carries no conserved terminal phenylalanine or tryptophan, so it likely arises from a read error.

Employing constant-segment primers, 5'RACE generated TCR alpha and TCR beta cDNA libraries bearing sample barcodes and UMIs. In TCRdb, the 5' RACE reads were re-called with MiXCR into one record per CDR3 protein. The sample carries 250,000 to 300,000 distinct CDR3 sequences, roughly 15% recorded once. The source of this sequence is a man younger than 35 who had mild COVID-19 (a few samples of this study predate the infection). Cell type and time point are not known. The sample taken for sequencing was PBMCs or a T cell subset sorted from them (not recorded which). J is TRBJ2-5 and V is TRBV3-1, with 9 nucleotides matching TRBD2. The CDR3 protein is CASSPSGRGGLETQYY. CDR3 in DNA: TGTGCCAGCAGCCCCTCTGGGCGGGGGGGCCTAGAGACCCAGTACTAC.